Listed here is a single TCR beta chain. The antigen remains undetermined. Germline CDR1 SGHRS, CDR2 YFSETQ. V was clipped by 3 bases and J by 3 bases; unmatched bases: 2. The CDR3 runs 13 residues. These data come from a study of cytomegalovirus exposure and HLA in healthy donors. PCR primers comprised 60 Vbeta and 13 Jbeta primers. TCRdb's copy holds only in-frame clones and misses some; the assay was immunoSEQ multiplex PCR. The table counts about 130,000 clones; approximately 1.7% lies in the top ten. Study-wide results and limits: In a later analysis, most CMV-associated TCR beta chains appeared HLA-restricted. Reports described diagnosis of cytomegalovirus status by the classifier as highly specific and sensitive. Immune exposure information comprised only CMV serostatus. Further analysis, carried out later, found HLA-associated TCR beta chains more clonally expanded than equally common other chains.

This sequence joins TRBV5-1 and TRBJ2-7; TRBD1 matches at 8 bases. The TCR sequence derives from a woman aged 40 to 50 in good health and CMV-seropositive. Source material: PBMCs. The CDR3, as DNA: TGCGCCAGCAGCTCCACAGGGGGCTACGAGCAGTACTTC. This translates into CASSSTGGYEQYF.